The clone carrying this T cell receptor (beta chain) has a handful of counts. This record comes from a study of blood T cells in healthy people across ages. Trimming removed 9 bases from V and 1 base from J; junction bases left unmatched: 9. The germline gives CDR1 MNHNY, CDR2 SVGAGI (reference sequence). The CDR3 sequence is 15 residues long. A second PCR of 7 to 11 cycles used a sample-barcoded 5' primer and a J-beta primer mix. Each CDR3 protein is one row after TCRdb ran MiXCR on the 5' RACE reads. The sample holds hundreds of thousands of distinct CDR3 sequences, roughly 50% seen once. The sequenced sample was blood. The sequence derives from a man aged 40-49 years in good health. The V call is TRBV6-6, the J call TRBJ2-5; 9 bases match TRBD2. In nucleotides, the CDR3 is TGTGCCAGTTACGGGGCTAGCGGGGCCCAAGAGACCCAGTACTTC. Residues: CASYGASGAQETQYF.